What follows are 23 T cell receptor beta chains derived from one specimen sequenced in a study of blood T cell repertoires in COVID-19. Sequencing was performed with immunoSEQ multiplex PCR; in TCRdb, only in-frame clones are kept and a portion is missing. The top ten clones hold 3% to 4.5% of a sample with over 55,000 clones, 65% to 85% of them seen once. The sequencing input was PBMCs or T cells enriched from blood (not recorded which). These receptor sequences come from a woman aged 40 to 50 with acute COVID-19.

The genes are TRBV5-1 and TRBJ1-4; 10 nucleotides line up with TRBD1. Germline CDR1 is SGHRS and CDR2 is YFSETQ. The CDR3 is made up of 16 amino acids. J was trimmed by 7 bases and V by 5 bases; bases with no gene match: 11. The CDR3 DNA reads as TGCGCCAGCAGGCCGGACAGGGGGTGGATCGGTGAAAAACTGTTTTTT. Amino acids: CASRPDRGWIGEKLFF.

V usage is TRBV7-3 and J usage is TRBJ2-5; possibly TRBD2 for D (5 bases). The CDR3 loop spans 13 amino acids. V dropped 5 bases and J dropped 2 bases, with 9 bases sitting between them. Germline assignment: CDR1 SGHTA and CDR2 FQGTGA. The chain's CDR3 is CASSRSVQETQYF. CDR3 bases: TGTGCCAGCAGCCGTAGCGTGCAAGAGACCCAGTACTTC.

This chain links TRBV7-9 with TRBJ2-2, with TRBD2 matching 7 bases. There are 17 residues in the CDR3. Trimming took 5 bases from V and 4 from J; bases not matched to a gene: 13. Germline-derived CDR1 and CDR2 are SEHNR and FQNEAQ (reference sequence). The CDR3 sequence is CASSPKTGGWGTGELFF. The CDR3 coding sequence is TGTGCCAGCAGCCCGAAAACGGGAGGCTGGGGCACCGGGGAGCTGTTTTTT.

By share, this clone ranks as medium-sized (0.01 to 0.1%). The gene calls are TRBV19 and TRBJ2-1; TRBD2 might be the D (5 bases). This CDR3 is built from 14 residues. V was trimmed by 5 bases and J by 2 bases, leaving 10 bases between them. CDR1 is LNHDA, CDR2 SQIVND, per germline (reference sequence). The CDR3: CASSLGETYNEQFF. The CDR3 DNA follows: TGTGCCAGTAGTCTGGGAGAGACCTACAATGAGCAGTTCTTC.

The V gene is TRBV6-6, the J gene TRBJ1-3, with a tentative D call TRBD1 (5 bases). V was clipped by 4 bases and J by 3 bases, with 10 bases between them. This CDR3 has 14 residues. Germline CDR1 is MNHNY and CDR2 is SVGAGI (reference sequence). The CDR3 loop reads CASSLPGDGNTIYF. The CDR3 region has the DNA TGTGCCAGCAGTTTACCGGGGGATGGAAACACCATATATTTT.

The count of this clone is one. This chain links TRBV25-1 with TRBJ1-2, with D perhaps matching TRBD1 (5 bases). The CDR3 runs to 15 residues. Trimming left V 1 base short and J 6 bases short, with 15 bases between. CDR1 MGHDK and CDR2 SYGVNS come from the germline V gene. CDR3 nucleotides: TGTGCCAGCAGTGAATTTCAGGGCTCCTTGGATGGCTACACCTTC. Translating it yields CASSEFQGSLDGYTF.

The chain carries TRBV28 and TRBJ2-5, with TRBD2 matching 8 bases. The CDR3 extends over 14 amino acids. V was clipped by 5 bases and J by 5 bases; unmatched bases: 7. Looked up from germline, CDR1 is MDHEN and CDR2 is SYDVKM. CDR3 residues: CASSPGTSVETQYF. In nucleotides, the CDR3 is TGTGCCAGCAGTCCCGGGACTAGTGTGGAGACCCAGTACTTC.

The chain employs TRBV28 and TRBJ1-5; 10 nucleotides agree with TRBD1. Looked up from germline, CDR1 is MDHEN and CDR2 is SYDVKM. The CDR3 consists of 14 residues. V gave up 10 bases and J gave up 6 bases; unmatched junction bases: 9. The CDR3 DNA reads as TGTGCCACCGGGGACAGGGGTTTTCGTCAGCCCCAGCATTTT. It encodes CATGDRGFRQPQHF.

V gene TRBV7-2 combines with J gene TRBJ2-3, with 10 bases fitting TRBD2. Trimming at V came to 5 bases and at J to 3 bases, leaving 5 bases not matched to a gene. Germline V gene lookup returns CDR1 SGHTA and CDR2 FQGNSA. This CDR3 has 15 residues. CDR3 DNA sequence: TGTGCCAGCAGCACGAGAGCGGGGGGGACAGATACGCAGTATTTT. Protein sequence: CASSTRAGGTDTQYF.

The rearrangement joins TRBV28 to TRBJ2-7; 7 bases map to TRBD1. The V and J ends lost 6 bases and 4 bases, in that order; junction bases with no gene match: 3. Germline V gives CDR1 MDHEN, CDR2 SYDVKM. The CDR3 contains 12 residues. DNA for the CDR3: TGTGCCAGCAGGGTGACAGGGTACGAGCAGTACTTC. This translates into CASRVTGYEQYF.

This clone turned up a few times. The genes are TRBV6-5 and TRBJ2-2; 7 nucleotides line up with TRBD2. Germline V gene sequence: CDR1 MNHEY, CDR2 SVGAGI. With 8 bases clipped from V and 7 bases from J, the junction kept 13 bases outside the gene matches. This CDR3 spans 15 amino acids. This CDR3 reads CASRSGGRRGGELFF. The CDR3 bases are TGTGCCAGCCGGTCGGGGGGACGGAGGGGCGGGGAGCTGTTTTTT.

This chain joins TRBV28 and TRBJ2-1, with a tentative D call TRBD1 (7 bases). The CDR3 consists of 14 residues. V dropped 6 bases and J dropped 3 bases, with 12 bases sitting between them. Germline assignment: CDR1 MDHEN and CDR2 SYDVKM. For the CDR3, the DNA is TGTGCCAGCAGCGCAGGGGGGCTCTACAATGAGCAGTTCTTC. It codes for CASSAGGLYNEQFF. Based on the CDR3 plus reference TRBV28 and TRBJ2-1, the full variable domain is DVKVTQSSRYLVKRTGEKVFLECVQDMDHENMFWYRQDPGLGLRLIYFSYDVKMKEKGDIPEGYSVSREKKERFSLILESASTNQTSMYLCASSAGGLYNEQFFGPGTRLTVL.

CDR3 sequence (DNA): TGTGCCAGCAGCCAAAGCGGCGGGTTGGAGCAGTTCTTC. It codes for CASSQSGGLEQFF. The chain employs TRBV7-3 and TRBJ2-1; possibly TRBD2 for D (5 bases). The germline gives CDR1 SGHTA, CDR2 FQGTGA. The CDR3 is 13 residues long. V lost 5 bases and J lost 10, with 15 bases in between.

V usage is TRBV19 and J usage is TRBJ1-5; the D gene is possibly TRBD1 (5 bases). The CDR3 spans 15 residues. From germline, CDR1 is LNHDA and CDR2 SQIVND (reference sequence). Trimming stripped 7 bases from V and 0 bases from J, with 13 bases between. This chain's CDR3 is CASTATGYSNQPQHF. The CDR3 DNA reads TGTGCCAGTACCGCAACAGGTTATAGCAATCAGCCCCAGCATTTT.

The genes are TRBV5-5 and TRBJ2-7; D perhaps matches TRBD1 (5 bases). V was pared by 1 base and J by 4 bases, with 6 bases between. Germline V gene sequence: CDR1 SGHKS, CDR2 YYEKEE (reference sequence). The CDR3 is made up of 12 amino acids. The DNA of the CDR3 is TGTGCCAGCAGCTTGTCAGGGTACGAGCAGTACGTC. It specifies CASSLSGYEQYV.

This rearrangement joins TRBV5-1 to TRBJ1-1; D remains ambiguous. This CDR3 is built from 14 residues. CDR1 and CDR2 (germline): SGHRS, YFSETQ. Trimming left V 1 base short and J 4 bases short, with 11 bases between. Here the CDR3 DNA reads TGCGCCAGCAGCTTGACCCGCCAGGCCACTGAAGCTTTCTTT. It is translated as CASSLTRQATEAFF.

The genes are TRBV24-1 and TRBJ2-3; 10 nucleotides match TRBD2. CDR1 and CDR2 from the germline V gene are KGHDR and SFDVKD. The trim removed 12 bases at V and 6 bases at J, leaving 8 bases unmatched. CDR3 length: 13 residues. The CDR3 loop is CARGAGGRDTQYF. The CDR3 coding sequence is TGTGCCCGGGGAGCGGGAGGGCGGGATACGCAGTATTTT.

CDR3 in DNA: TGCAGCGTGCTACTAGGAGAGACCCAGTACTTC. Translating it yields CSVLLGETQYF. V and J are TRBV29-1 and TRBJ2-5, with D possibly matching TRBD2 (5 bases). The germline V gene encodes CDR1 SQVTM and CDR2 ANQGSEA. The CDR3 length is 11 residues. With 6 bases removed from V and 4 bases from J, the gap between germline ends came to 9 bases. The full variable domain, with the rest looked up from reference TRBV29-1 and TRBJ2-5, is SAVISQKPSRDICQRGTSLTIQCQVDSQVTMMFWYRQQPGQSLTLIATANQGSEATYESGFVIDKFPISRPNLTFSTLTVSNMSPEDSSIYLCSVLLGETQYFGPGTRLLVL.

The chain uses TRBV27 and TRBJ2-4; the match to TRBD1 covers 9 bases. Per the germline V gene, CDR1 is MNHEY and CDR2 is SMNVEV (reference sequence). The J segment lost 1 base and the V segment lost 3 bases, leaving 1 base of the junction unmatched. The CDR3 is 15 amino acids. CDR3 bases: TGTGCCAGCAGTTTGGGGACAGGGGCCAAAAACATTCAGTACTTC. Amino acid sequence: CASSLGTGAKNIQYF.

The V call is TRBV29-1, the J call TRBJ2-2; 7 bases are a match to TRBD1. CDR1 is SQVTM and CDR2 is ANQGSEA in the germline V gene. The J segment lost 0 bases and the V segment lost 7 bases, leaving 2 bases of the junction unmatched. CDR3 size: 13 residues. The CDR3 nucleotides are TGCAGCGCTGGGACAGCGAACACCGGGGAGCTGTTTTTT. This sequence encodes CSAGTANTGELFF.

The J gene is TRBJ1-1, the V gene TRBV6-5, with D tentatively TRBD1 (6 bases). Between the trimmed V and J ends, which lost 4 bases and 8 bases, there was a span of 20 bases. The CDR3 extends over 15 amino acids. CDR1 is MNHEY and CDR2 is SVGAGI in the germline V gene. CDR3 sequence (DNA): TGTGCCAGCAGTTTCCTGCTCTCGGACAGTAAAGAAGCTTTCTTT. Amino acids: CASSFLLSDSKEAFF.

The chain combines TRBV27 with TRBJ2-1; the match to TRBD2 covers 10 bases. There are 16 residues in the CDR3. The J segment lost 0 bases and the V segment lost 5 bases, leaving 4 bases of the junction unmatched. Looked up from germline, CDR1 is MNHEY and CDR2 is SMNVEV (reference sequence). The DNA of the CDR3 is TGTGCCAGCAGTCTCCGACTAGCGGGCTCCTACAATGAGCAGTTCTTC. Translated: CASSLRLAGSYNEQFF.

The chain uses TRBV5-1 and TRBJ1-6; 9 bases are shared with TRBD1. J gave up 10 bases and V 1 base, and 6 bases lay outside the gene matches. The CDR3 covers 15 residues. The germline V gene encodes CDR1 SGHRS and CDR2 YFSETQ. CDR3 region: CASSLSGTGRSPLHF. CDR3 nucleotides: TGCGCCAGCAGCTTGAGTGGGACAGGGAGGTCACCCCTCCACTTT.